In its sample, the clone carrying this T cell receptor beta chain was seen a few times. Germline CDR1 and CDR2: SGDLS and YYNGEE. V lost 3 bases, J lost 1 base, and 16 bases lay in between. The CDR3 length is 16 residues. This entry comes from a study of blood T cell repertoires in COVID-19. For the study at large: PBMCs, B-cell-depleted T cells, or T cells were the source of the cDNA or gDNA that made up the material.

Generated by immunoSEQ multiplex PCR, the TCRdb table keeps only in-frame clones and is missing some. The sample has about 290,000 clones, about 89% seen once. The material sequenced was peripheral blood. This chain links TRBV9 with TRBJ2-5; D is possibly TRBD2 (6 bases). This TCR was sampled from a man in his forties with acute or convalescent COVID-19. Here the CDR3 DNA reads TGTGCCAGCAGCGGGGGAATGCGGGGTGGCCAAGAGACCCAGTACTTC. Translating it yields CASSGGMRGGQETQYF.